The T cell receptor beta chain under discussion was sequenced for a study of OX40 agonist ivuxolimab in advanced cancers. Assay used: immunoSEQ multiplex PCR; TCRdb lists only in-frame clones, some missing. Of approximately 100,000 clones listed, about 85% were seen once; the top ten hold 3.5% to 4%. As for this clone: The junction does not match germline at one end; this may be a read error.

The germline gives CDR1 SSHAT, CDR2 FNYEAQ (reference sequence). The CDR3 contains 13 residues. The sample was CD4+ or CD8+ T cells sorted from blood, taken in a trial of the OX40 agonist ivuxolimab. The TCR originated in an adult with an advanced solid tumor such as melanoma, head and neck, liver or kidney cancer. The chain combines TRBV7-7 with TRBJ2-7, with D possibly TRBD2 on 5 matching bases. The chain's CDR3 is CASSLRIGDEQYF. The CDR3 nucleotides read TGTGCTAGCAGCTTAAGAATCGGGGACGAGCAGTACTTC.